A single sample gave rise to the 11 T cell receptor beta chains below, sequenced in a study of Graves' ophthalmopathy and Graves' hyperthyroidism. The study amplified TCR beta CDR3 regions using RNA transcripts. RT-PCR was first run with HTBI primers, then multiplex PCR in a second round. TCRdb itself ran the multiplex PCR reads through MiXCR, one entry per CDR3 protein. The data contain some 250,000 distinct CDR3 sequences, around 50% of them singletons. The sample taken for sequencing was peripheral blood. The source of these receptors is an adult man with Graves' ophthalmopathy.

The sample holds a few counts of this clonotype. The J gene is TRBJ1-6, the V gene TRBV19; D not resolved. With 5 bases removed from V and 6 bases from J, the gap between germline ends came to 11 bases. Germline V gene sequence: CDR1 LNHDA, CDR2 SQIVND (reference sequence). The CDR3 loop spans 14 amino acids. The CDR3 DNA is TGTGCCAGTAGTTCCGGACGGCTTAATTCACCCCTCCACTTT. It is translated as CASSSGRLNSPLHF.

A few counts support this clonotype. CDR3 bases: TGTGCCAGTAGTCCGTCGACGATGAACACTGAAGCTTTCTTT. Residues: CASSPSTMNTEAFF. This chain connects TRBV19 to TRBJ1-1; no clear D. V gave up 5 bases and J gave up 0 bases, with 10 bases separating them. CDR3 size: 14 residues. Germline V gene data show CDR1 as LNHDA and CDR2 as SQIVND (reference sequence). Looking up the rest from reference TRBV19 and TRBJ1-1 gives the full variable domain: DGGITQSPKYLFRKEGQNVTLSCEQNLNHDAMYWYRQDPGQGLRLIYYSQIVNDFQKGDIAEGYSVSREKKESFPLTVTSAQKNPTAFYLCASSPSTMNTEAFFGQGTRLTVV.

This clonotype has just a few counts. The CDR3 ends on some other residue instead of the conserved phenylalanine or tryptophan, so this is likely a read error. The chain joins TRBV9 to TRBJ1-2, with no clear D. Germline V gene lookup returns CDR1 SGDLS and CDR2 YYNGEE. CDR3 size: 11 residues. V gave up 4 bases and J gave up 5 bases, with 6 bases separating them. CDR3 amino acids: CASSQSYGYTL. Here the CDR3 DNA reads TGTGCCAGCAGCCAATCGTATGGCTACACCCTC.

This clonotype was seen only a few times. CDR3 DNA sequence: TGTGCCAGCAGTGAAGGGACAGGGGTTAGTGGCTACACCTTC. This gives the protein CASSEGTGVSGYTF. The J gene is TRBJ1-2, the V gene TRBV2; TRBD1 agrees at 9 bases. Germline CDR1 and CDR2: SNHLY and FYNNEI. The CDR3 runs 14 residues. Trimming at V came to 1 base and at J to 7 bases, leaving 4 bases not matched to a gene. Full variable domain (remainder filled in from reference TRBV2 and TRBJ1-2): EPEVTQTPSHQVTQMGQEVILRCVPISNHLYFYWYRQILGQKVEFLVSFYNNEISEKSEIFDDQFSVERPDGSNFTLKIRSTKLEDSAMYFCASSEGTGVSGYTFGSGTRLTVV.

This clonotype appeared many times. The chain uses TRBV5-1 and TRBJ1-1, with unresolved D. The length of the CDR3 is 13 residues. The V gene's germline CDR1 is SGHRS and CDR2 YFSETQ. Trimming shortened V by 0 bases and J by 0 bases, and 3 bases separated the two germline ends. The CDR3 region is CASSLAVNTEAFF. The CDR3 DNA follows: TGCGCCAGCAGCTTGGCTGTGAACACTGAAGCTTTCTTT.

This clonotype was seen only a few times. V is TRBV29-1 and J is TRBJ2-5, with D hard to call. V was clipped by 0 bases and J by 0 bases, with 5 bases between them. Germline V gives CDR1 SQVTM, CDR2 ANQGSEA. The CDR3 runs 13 residues. CDR3 region: CSVEELDQETQYF. DNA of the CDR3: TGCAGCGTTGAAGAGCTCGACCAAGAGACCCAGTACTTC.

This clonotype was picked up many times. V and J are TRBV10-2 and TRBJ2-5; maybe TRBD1 (6 bases). From germline, CDR1 is WSHSY and CDR2 SAAADI. The CDR3 has 14 residues. Trimming left V 6 bases short and J 5 bases short, with 16 bases between. CDR3 DNA: TGCGCCAGCAGGGATGCACAGGGTCGGGAGACCCAGTACTTC. This encodes CASRDAQGRETQYF.

The chain couples TRBV25-1 to TRBJ2-7; D is undetermined. The CDR3 extends over 14 amino acids. Germline-derived CDR1 and CDR2 are MGHDK and SYGVNS. V shed 3 bases and J shed 3 bases, with 12 bases lying between them. The CDR3 protein is CASSDSTGYYEQYF. The CDR3 region has the DNA TGTGCCAGCAGTGACTCAACTGGATACTACGAGCAGTACTTC.

To note about this clonotype: This may come from a read error, since a much larger clone is one base off. The J gene is TRBJ2-7, the V gene TRBV7-2; D is perhaps TRBD1 or TRBD2 (5 bases each). Trimming shortened V by 5 bases and J by 2 bases, and 13 bases separated the two germline ends. The CDR3 sequence is 14 residues long. Per germline, CDR1 SGHTA and CDR2 FQGNSA. CDR3 bases: TGTGCCAGCAGCCGCCGGGACGGACCCTACGAGCAGTACTTC. Translation: CASSRRDGPYEQYF.

The chain joins TRBV18 to TRBJ1-1; a weak D match, TRBD1 (5 bases). Germline assignment: CDR1 KGHSH and CDR2 LQKENI. V dropped 1 base and J dropped 1 base, with 10 bases sitting between them. There are 15 residues in the CDR3. The CDR3 DNA reads TGTGCCAGCTCACCACAGACAGTTGAGAACACTGAAGCTTTCTTT. Translating it yields CASSPQTVENTEAFF.

The genes are TRBV2 and TRBJ1-4; possibly TRBD1 for D (5 bases). V was pared by 4 bases and J by 5 bases, with 20 bases between. The CDR3 runs to 17 residues. Germline loops: CDR1 SNHLY, CDR2 FYNNEI. CDR3: CASSGGLAASYNEKLFF. The CDR3 coding sequence is TGTGCCAGCAGTGGGGGACTAGCGGCCTCCTACAATGAAAAACTGTTTTTT.